The 5 T cell receptor beta chains in this list originate from one sample, sequenced in a study of ipilimumab plus nivolumab after autologous stem cell transplantation. The repertoire was sequenced with immunoSEQ multiplex PCR; TCRdb's copy has only in-frame clones and lacks some. The profile covers roughly 10,000 clones, with around 73% appearing a single time and approximately 8.9% taken by the ten largest. The source material was PBMCs, sampled in a trial of ipilimumab plus nivolumab as post-transplant consolidation. Every receptor here comes from a male donor with diffuse large B-cell lymphoma.

The chain combines TRBV6-1 with TRBJ1-3; D unclear. CDR3 length equals 15 residues. The V and J ends lost 6 bases and 0 bases respectively, with 12 bases between them. CDR1 MNHNS and CDR2 SASEGT come from the germline V gene. The CDR3 DNA is TGTGCCAGCAGGGTTGCAGGAAGCTCTGGAAACACCATATATTTT. Translated: CASRVAGSSGNTIYF.

V and J are TRBV11-2 and TRBJ1-1; perhaps TRBD1 as D (6 bases). CDR1 and CDR2 (germline): SGHAT, FQNNGV. V was pared by 7 bases and J by 0 bases, with 9 bases between. This CDR3 has 13 amino acids. DNA of the CDR3: TGTGCCAGCAAGACAGGACTGAACACTGAAGCTTTCTTT. Its protein product is CASKTGLNTEAFF.

This clone is labeled medium-sized. V is TRBV6-5 and J is TRBJ2-1; unclear D gene. Germline CDR1 and CDR2: MNHEY and SVGAGI. Trimming removed 0 bases from V and 3 bases from J, with 9 bases in between. CDR3 length: 15 amino acids. In DNA form, the CDR3 reads TGTGCCAGCAGTTACTCTGGGATAGACTACAATGAGCAGTTCTTC. It yields the protein CASSYSGIDYNEQFF.

The chain is built from TRBV4-3 and TRBJ2-7; 8 bases line up with TRBD1. This CDR3 is built from 19 residues. Germline trimming cut 0 bases from V and 2 bases from J; bases unmatched to any gene: 15. Germline V gene data show CDR1 as LGHNA and CDR2 as YSLEER. The CDR3 DNA reads as TGCGCCAGCAGCCAAGACGCCCTCTGGCAGGGGGCATTCGCCTACGAGCAGTACTTC. Its protein is CASSQDALWQGAFAYEQYF.

The rearrangement links TRBV9 to TRBJ2-3; D unclear. V dropped 0 bases and J dropped 6 bases, with 17 bases sitting between them. The germline V gene encodes CDR1 SGDLS and CDR2 YYNGEE. This CDR3 region has 16 residues. This chain's CDR3 is CASSVGLMVAGDTQYF. CDR3 in DNA: TGTGCCAGCAGCGTAGGGTTGATGGTAGCTGGGGATACGCAGTATTTT.